The sequence of this TCR beta chain was determined in a study of a mutant IDH1 vaccine in newly diagnosed glioma (dated by TCRdb to the early 2020s). About the full investigation: Patients received eight vaccinations in weeks 1, 3, 5, 7, 11, 15, 19 and 23, corresponding to visits V03 through V10. Peripheral blood was drawn at six visits: V03 (baseline), V05, V07, V10, V12 and V13. Vaccination was initiated 4-6 weeks after radiotherapy alone, or concurrently with temozolomide cycles in the chemotherapy-containing groups. For exploratory analyses, some 24 treated patients had longitudinal TCRB deep sequencing done wherever samples were available. Before enrollment, patients had received standard therapy of radiotherapy alone, temozolomide alone, or radiochemotherapy with temozolomide; most received the combination. Of the 25 to 40 patients who were treated, about 62% were male and around 40% were female, and the mean age was roughly 40 years.

Worth noting for this clone: Its recognized antigen is unknown. Base-call qualities are not available, and no considerably larger clone is one nucleotide away.

Broader findings and caveats from the paper: Across multiple MHC alleles, vaccine-induced immune responses were seen in 90% to 95% of patients. Selection of PBMC samples for TCRB deep sequencing was based on availability. It was noted by the authors that analyses of patient blood samples could not be reproduced owing to sample limitations. No apparent relationship was observed between pseudoprogression and alterations in the top peripheral T cell clonotypes detected by TCRB sequencing.

The CDR3 contains 15 residues, cysteine and phenylalanine counted. Only the CDR3 DNA is retained, 45 bases long and in frame from the first base. The CDR1 and CDR2 encoded by the germline V gene are MDHEN and SYDVKM. V is cut by 4 bases and J by 2 bases, and the space between the germline ends is 13 bases. Preparation of the library involved the immunoSEQ multiplex PCR assay. The hsTCRB Kit was used according to the manufacturer's protocol to amplify rearranged TCR beta chain sequences. An Illumina MiSeq was used to sequence the TCRB libraries. On the study's bioinformatics: The proprietary platform of the kit vendor was used for demultiplexing, trimming and gene mapping. TCRdb provides this immuneACCESS table in a form limited to in-frame rearrangements. Some clones are lacking; in checked studies, under half of them reflect an unresolved V gene, and why the rest are absent is not known. V, J and clone size derive from that table, while D and trimming were established from the DNA sequence. The sample contains approximately 81,000 clones, around 85% of them found a single time. Of the sample, roughly 2% is held by the ten largest clones.

The time point label for this specimen denotes: week 23, last vaccination. Each vaccine dose was 300 ug of a 20-mer mutant IDH1 peptide in Montanide, given subcutaneously with topical imiquimod. Newly diagnosed WHO grade 3 or 4 IDH1-mutant astrocytomas showing loss of nuclear ATRX were present in the donors. The samples were drawn from NOA16, a multicentre, single-arm, open-label phase I trial in Germany that tested a mutant IDH1 peptide vaccine in humans for the first time. The DNeasy Blood and Tissue Kit was used to extract genomic DNA from EDTA blood for TCRB sequencing. The sample here was PBMCs, taken from a glioma patient whose treatment included an IDH1 peptide vaccine. Rearrangement joined TRBV28 to TRBJ2-3, with the D gene uncertain. The sequence came from a man between 25 and 39 years old with glioma. Some clones in this sample may be carry-over from other donors' samples. The CDR3 has the sequence CASSSNIFTTDTQYF. The bases read TGTGCCAGCAGTTCCAACATCTTCACCACAGATACGCAGTATTTT.